These 16 T cell receptor beta chains were sequenced from one sample in a study of blood T cell repertoires in COVID-19. The assay was immunoSEQ multiplex PCR, and TCRdb's table has in-frame clones only and misses some. The sample records about 240,000 clones, approximately 86% being singletons. The material sequenced was peripheral blood. The receptors originated from a woman in her sixties with active or convalescent COVID-19.

The V and J genes are TRBV19 and TRBJ1-5, with D possibly matching TRBD1 (5 bases). CDR1 LNHDA and CDR2 SQIVND come from the germline V gene (reference sequence). Trimming took 3 bases from V and 6 from J, leaving 18 bases between them. This CDR3 has 16 residues. CDR3 protein: CASSIRASGLGQPQHF. CDR3 bases: TGTGCCAGTAGTATTAGGGCCTCAGGGTTAGGTCAGCCCCAGCATTTT.

This clone was observed a handful of times. This chain connects TRBV2 to TRBJ2-2; D is perhaps TRBD1 (6 bases). The V end lost 6 bases, the J end lost 5 bases, and 13 bases lay between the germline ends. CDR3 length: 14 amino acids. CDR1 SNHLY and CDR2 FYNNEI come from the germline V gene. In DNA, the CDR3 is TGTGCCAGCAGGTACAGGGATTTAACCGGGGAGCTGTTTTTT. Residues: CASRYRDLTGELFF.

In this sample, this clone is medium-sized (0.01 to 0.1%). This chain joins TRBV9 and TRBJ2-1; 10 nucleotides match TRBD1. The CDR3 has 13 amino acids. Germline CDR1 and CDR2: SGDLS and YYNGEE. Unmatched junction bases numbered 1, after V lost 3 bases and J lost 7 bases. CDR3 sequence: CASSGQGANEQFF. In nucleotides, the CDR3 is TGTGCCAGCAGCGGACAGGGGGCTAATGAGCAGTTCTTC.

The genes are TRBV7-3 and TRBJ2-2, with 8 bases fitting TRBD1. J was trimmed by 8 bases and V by 2 bases; bases with no gene match: 7. This CDR3 has 15 amino acids. Germline V gene sequence: CDR1 SGHTA, CDR2 FQGTGA. The CDR3 nucleotides are TGTGCCAGCAGCTTACTTTCCCAGGGGGCTGGGGAGCTGTTTTTT. Encoded protein: CASSLLSQGAGELFF.

This clone was picked up one time. The chain employs TRBV4-1 and TRBJ2-1; maybe TRBD1 (5 bases). This CDR3 has 14 amino acids. V was shortened by 1 base and J by 7 bases, with 11 bases between the two germline ends. Germline-derived CDR1 and CDR2 are MGHRA and YSYEKL. CDR3 amino acids: CASSQAQGKNEQFF. As DNA, the CDR3 is TGCGCCAGCAGCCAAGCTCAGGGTAAGAATGAGCAGTTCTTC.

The genes are TRBV27 and TRBJ2-2, with 7 bases lining up with TRBD2. J gave up 1 base and V 7 bases, and 6 bases lay outside the gene matches. Germline assignment: CDR1 MNHEY and CDR2 SMNVEV (reference sequence). The CDR3 totals 15 residues. The CDR3 here is CASKSGGGNTGELFF. In DNA, the CDR3 is TGTGCCAGCAAATCTGGGGGGGGGAACACCGGGGAGCTGTTTTTT.

V usage is TRBV10-3 and J usage is TRBJ2-7, with 9 bases that match TRBD1. The CDR3 is made up of 15 amino acids. The germline gives CDR1 ENHRY, CDR2 SYGVKD. V was pared by 6 bases and J by 1 base, with 7 bases of the junction left unmatched. CDR3 in DNA: TGTGCCATCAGAAAGGGACAGGGTGGATCCTACGAGCAGTACTTC. It is translated as CAIRKGQGGSYEQYF.

This chain links TRBV5-6 with TRBJ2-3; 10 nucleotides align to TRBD1. From germline, CDR1 is SGHDT and CDR2 YYEEEE. Losses at the gene ends were 4 bases for V and 3 bases for J; bases not matched to a gene: 8. The CDR3 runs 16 residues. DNA for the CDR3: TGTGCCAGCAGCCCGAGGGGACAGGGGTATACAGATACGCAGTATTTT. This translates into CASSPRGQGYTDTQYF.

This chain links TRBV10-3 with TRBJ2-5; 13 nucleotides line up with TRBD2. This CDR3 has 16 residues. From germline, CDR1 is ENHRY and CDR2 SYGVKD. The junction had 4 bases not matched to a gene; V was cut back by 6 bases and J by 0 bases. CDR3 in amino acids: CAISTGTSGDQETQYF. The CDR3 DNA reads as TGTGCCATCAGCACAGGGACTAGCGGGGACCAAGAGACCCAGTACTTC.

This clone occurred a few times. This sequence joins TRBV5-8 and TRBJ1-3; D gene ambiguous. Germline CDR1 SGHTS, CDR2 YDEGEE. The CDR3 length is 12 residues. Trimming left V 0 bases short and J 7 bases short, with 5 bases between. The CDR3 DNA follows: TGTGCCAGCAGCTTGGTATCTAACACCATATATTTT. It is translated as CASSLVSNTIYF.

The chain combines TRBV7-2 with TRBJ1-1; D is undetermined. V gave up 2 bases and J gave up 0 bases, with 7 bases separating them. The germline V gene encodes CDR1 SGHTA and CDR2 FQGNSA. The CDR3 length is 14 residues. In DNA form, the CDR3 reads TGTGCCAGCAGCTTAATTTCGTTGAACACTGAAGCTTTCTTT. This codes for CASSLISLNTEAFF.

This chain connects TRBV6-2 or TRBV6-3 to TRBJ1-1; possible D gene TRBD1, 5 bases. This CDR3 comprises 15 residues. Germline-derived CDR1 and CDR2 are MNHEY and SVGEGT. V shed 5 bases and J shed 1 base, with 14 bases lying between them. DNA of the CDR3: TGTGCCAGCAGTCAAACGGACACAGGGAACACTGAAGCTTTCTTT. Amino acid sequence: CASSQTDTGNTEAFF.

CDR3 region: CATSRTDSNQPQHF. The CDR3 region has the DNA TGTGCCACCAGCAGGACAGATAGCAATCAGCCCCAGCATTTT. The chain employs TRBV15 and TRBJ1-5; D may be TRBD1 (5 bases). The CDR3 runs 14 residues. Per germline, CDR1 LNHNV and CDR2 YYDKDF (reference sequence). Trimming pared 3 bases from V and 0 bases from J, leaving 6 bases between.

The chain is built from TRBV7-8 and TRBJ2-2; 8 bases are a match to TRBD1. Germline CDR1 SGHVS, CDR2 FQNEAQ. Unmatched junction bases numbered 1, after V lost 4 bases and J lost 0 bases. CDR3 length: 15 amino acids. The CDR3 DNA reads as TGTGCCAGCAGCTCACAGGGGGCGAACACCGGGGAGCTGTTTTTT. It codes for CASSSQGANTGELFF.

The chain uses TRBV6-6 and TRBJ2-5, with D perhaps TRBD2 (7 bases). This CDR3 has 15 amino acids. The germline V gene has CDR1 MNHNY and CDR2 SVGAGI (reference sequence). V dropped 2 bases and J dropped 5 bases, with 15 bases sitting between them. The CDR3 nucleotides read TGTGCCAGCAGTTACGGGGCGGGGGCTGGCGAGACCCAGTACTTC. This translates into CASSYGAGAGETQYF.

V is TRBV10-1 and J is TRBJ2-1, with D possibly being TRBD1 (6 bases). V dropped 0 bases and J dropped 10 bases, with 10 bases sitting between them. This CDR3 has 13 residues. Germline V gene data show CDR1 as WNHNN and CDR2 as SYGVQD (reference sequence). The CDR3 DNA reads TGCGCCAGCAGTGAGTCGGGGGCCGAGGAGCAGTTCTTC. Its translation is CASSESGAEEQFF.